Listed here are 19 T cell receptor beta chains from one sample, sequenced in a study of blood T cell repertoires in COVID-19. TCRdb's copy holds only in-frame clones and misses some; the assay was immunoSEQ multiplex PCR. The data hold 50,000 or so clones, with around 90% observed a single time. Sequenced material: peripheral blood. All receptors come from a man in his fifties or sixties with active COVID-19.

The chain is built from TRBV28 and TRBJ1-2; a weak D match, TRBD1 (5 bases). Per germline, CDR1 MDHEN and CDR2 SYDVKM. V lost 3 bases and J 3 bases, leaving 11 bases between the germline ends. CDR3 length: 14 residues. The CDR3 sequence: CASSLGGVDYGYTF. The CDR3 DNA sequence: TGTGCCAGCAGTTTGGGGGGTGTTGACTATGGCTACACCTTC.

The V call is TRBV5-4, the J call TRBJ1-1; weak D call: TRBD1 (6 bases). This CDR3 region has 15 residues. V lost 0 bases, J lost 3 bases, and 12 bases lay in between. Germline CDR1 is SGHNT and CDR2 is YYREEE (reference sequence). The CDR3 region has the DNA TGTGCCAGCAGCTTGGTGGCGGGGGCGGACACTGAAGCTTTCTTT. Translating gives CASSLVAGADTEAFF. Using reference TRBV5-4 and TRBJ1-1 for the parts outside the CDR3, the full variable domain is ETGVTQSPTHLIKTRGQQVTLRCSSQSGHNTVSWYQQALGQGPQFIFQYYREEENGRGNFPPRFSGLQFPNYSSELNVNALELDDSALYLCASSLVAGADTEAFFGQGTRLTVV.

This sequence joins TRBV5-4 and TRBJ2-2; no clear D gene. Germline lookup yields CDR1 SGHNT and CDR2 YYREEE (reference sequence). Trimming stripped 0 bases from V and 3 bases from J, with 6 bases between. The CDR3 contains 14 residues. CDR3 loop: CASSLELYTGELFF. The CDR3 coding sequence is TGTGCCAGCAGCTTGGAACTGTACACCGGGGAGCTGTTTTTT.

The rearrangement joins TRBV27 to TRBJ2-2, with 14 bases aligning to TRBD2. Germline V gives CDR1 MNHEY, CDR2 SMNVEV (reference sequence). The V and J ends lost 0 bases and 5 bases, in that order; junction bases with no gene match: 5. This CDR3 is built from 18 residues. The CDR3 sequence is CASSLSGLAGGGTGELFF. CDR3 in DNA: TGTGCCAGCAGTTTATCCGGACTAGCGGGGGGTGGGACCGGGGAGCTGTTTTTT.

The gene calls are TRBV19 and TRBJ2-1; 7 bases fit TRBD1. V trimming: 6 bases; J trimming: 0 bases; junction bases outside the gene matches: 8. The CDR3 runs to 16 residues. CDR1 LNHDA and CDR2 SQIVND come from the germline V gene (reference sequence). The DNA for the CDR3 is TGTGCCAGTAGGAAGACAGGGATCGCCTCCTACAATGAGCAGTTCTTC. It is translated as CASRKTGIASYNEQFF.

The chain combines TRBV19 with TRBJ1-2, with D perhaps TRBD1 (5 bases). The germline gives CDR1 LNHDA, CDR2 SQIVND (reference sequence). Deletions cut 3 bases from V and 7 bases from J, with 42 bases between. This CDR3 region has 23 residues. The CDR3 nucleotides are TGTGCCAGTAGTATGCCGTGGAGGAGCGGGGCATGGGGAAGGAAAACTTCGCTATCTGGCTACACCTTC. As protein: CASSMPWRSGAWGRKTSLSGYTF. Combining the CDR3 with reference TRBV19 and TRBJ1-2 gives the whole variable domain DGGITQSPKYLFRKEGQNVTLSCEQNLNHDAMYWYRQDPGQGLRLIYYSQIVNDFQKGDIAEGYSVSREKKESFPLTVTSAQKNPTAFYLCASSMPWRSGAWGRKTSLSGYTFGSGTRLTVV.

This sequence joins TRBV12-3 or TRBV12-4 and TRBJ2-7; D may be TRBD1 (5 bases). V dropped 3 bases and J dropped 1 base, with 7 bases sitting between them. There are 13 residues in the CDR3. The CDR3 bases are TGTGCCAGCAGTTTGGCAGGGTCCTACGAGCAGTACTTC. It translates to CASSLAGSYEQYF.

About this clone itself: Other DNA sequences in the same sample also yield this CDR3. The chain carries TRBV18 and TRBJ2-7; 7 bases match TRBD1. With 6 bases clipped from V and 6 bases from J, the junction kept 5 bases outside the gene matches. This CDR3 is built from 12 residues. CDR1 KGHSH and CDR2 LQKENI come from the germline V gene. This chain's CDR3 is CASSPGTVEQYF. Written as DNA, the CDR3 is TGTGCCAGCTCCCCAGGGACAGTCGAGCAGTACTTC.

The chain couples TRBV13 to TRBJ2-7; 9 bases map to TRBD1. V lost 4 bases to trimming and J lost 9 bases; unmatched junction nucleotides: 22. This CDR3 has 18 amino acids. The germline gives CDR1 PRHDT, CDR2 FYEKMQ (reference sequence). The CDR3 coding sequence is TGTGCCAGCAGCTACCACCCCCTGGGGACAGGGCCCAACCCGGGGCAGTACTTC. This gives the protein CASSYHPLGTGPNPGQYF. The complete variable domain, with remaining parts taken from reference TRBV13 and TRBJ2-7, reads AAGVIQSPRHLIKEKRETATLKCYPIPRHDTVYWYQQGPGQDPQFLISFYEKMQSDKGSIPDRFSAQQFSDYHSELNMSSLELGDSALYFCASSYHPLGTGPNPGQYFGPGTRLTVT.

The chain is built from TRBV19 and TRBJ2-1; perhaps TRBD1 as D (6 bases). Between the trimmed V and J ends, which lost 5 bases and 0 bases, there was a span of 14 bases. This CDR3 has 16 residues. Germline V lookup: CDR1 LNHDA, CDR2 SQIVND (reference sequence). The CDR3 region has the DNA TGTGCCAGTAGTTACCTCAGGGGTATCTCCTACAATGAGCAGTTCTTC. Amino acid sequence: CASSYLRGISYNEQFF.

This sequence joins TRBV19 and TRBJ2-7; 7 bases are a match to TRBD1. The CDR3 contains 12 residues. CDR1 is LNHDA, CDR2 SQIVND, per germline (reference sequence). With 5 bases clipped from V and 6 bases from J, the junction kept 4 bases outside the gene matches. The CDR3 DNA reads TGTGCCAGTAGTCCACAGGGGACCGAGCAGTACTTC. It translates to CASSPQGTEQYF.

The CDR3 nucleotides are TGCGCCAGCAGCCAAACTAATGAAAAACTGTTTTTT. Its translation is CASSQTNEKLFF. The gene calls are TRBV10-2 and TRBJ1-4; no clear D gene. This CDR3 comprises 12 residues. Germline CDR1 is WSHSY and CDR2 is SAAADI. The V end was cut by 6 bases, the J end by 1 base, with 3 bases between.

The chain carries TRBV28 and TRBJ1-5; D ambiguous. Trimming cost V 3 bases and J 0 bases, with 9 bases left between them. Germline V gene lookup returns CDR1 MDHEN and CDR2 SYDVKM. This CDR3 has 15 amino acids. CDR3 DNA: TGTGCCAGCAGTTTGGGAGGGTATAGCAATCAGCCCCAGCATTTT. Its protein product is CASSLGGYSNQPQHF.

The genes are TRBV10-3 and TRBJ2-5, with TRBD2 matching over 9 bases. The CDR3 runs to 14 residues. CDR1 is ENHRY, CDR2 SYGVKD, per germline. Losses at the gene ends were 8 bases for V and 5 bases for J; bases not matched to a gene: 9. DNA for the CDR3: TGTGCCATCCGGGGGCGGGGGGGCCTTGAGACCCAGTACTTC. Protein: CAIRGRGGLETQYF.

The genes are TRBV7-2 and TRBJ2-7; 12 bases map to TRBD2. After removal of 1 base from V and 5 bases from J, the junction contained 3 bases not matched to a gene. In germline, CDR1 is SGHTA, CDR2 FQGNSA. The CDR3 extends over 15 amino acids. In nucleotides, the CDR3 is TGTGCCAGCAGCTTAGTTGGACTAGCGGGGCACGAGCAGTACTTC. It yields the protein CASSLVGLAGHEQYF.

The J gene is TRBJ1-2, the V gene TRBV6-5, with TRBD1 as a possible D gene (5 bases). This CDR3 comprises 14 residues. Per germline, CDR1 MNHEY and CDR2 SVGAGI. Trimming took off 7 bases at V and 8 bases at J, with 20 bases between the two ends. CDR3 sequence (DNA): TGTGCCAGCAACCCCTGGGGCGGCCGGGGGGGCTACACCTTC. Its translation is CASNPWGGRGGYTF.

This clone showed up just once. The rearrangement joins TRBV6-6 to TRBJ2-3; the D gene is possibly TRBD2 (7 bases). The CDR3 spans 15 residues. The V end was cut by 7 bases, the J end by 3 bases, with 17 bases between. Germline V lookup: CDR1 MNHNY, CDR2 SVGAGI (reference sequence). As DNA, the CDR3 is TGTGCCAGCACCCTGACGGGGGGCCGAACAGATACGCAGTATTTT. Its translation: CASTLTGGRTDTQYF.

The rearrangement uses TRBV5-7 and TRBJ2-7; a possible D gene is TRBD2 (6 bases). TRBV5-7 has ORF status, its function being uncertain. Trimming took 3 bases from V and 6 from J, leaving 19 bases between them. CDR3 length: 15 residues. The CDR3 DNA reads TGTGCCAGCAGCTACTGGAGGGGACCTTTTTGCGAGCAGTACTTC. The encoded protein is CASSYWRGPFCEQYF.

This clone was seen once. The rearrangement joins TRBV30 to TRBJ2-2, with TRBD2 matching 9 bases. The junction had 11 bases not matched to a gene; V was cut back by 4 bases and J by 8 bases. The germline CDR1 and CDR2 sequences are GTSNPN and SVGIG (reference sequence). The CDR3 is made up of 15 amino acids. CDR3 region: CAWIPGRGGLGELFF. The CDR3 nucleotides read TGTGCCTGGATCCCCGGGCGGGGGGGCCTTGGGGAGCTGTTTTTT.